This passage covers 14 T cell receptor beta chains from one sample sequenced in a study of cytomegalovirus exposure and HLA in healthy donors. Primers: 60 Vbeta forward and 13 Jbeta reverse. Profiled with immunoSEQ multiplex PCR; TCRdb holds only in-frame clones, not every one. The sample comprises 150,000 to 200,000 clones, about four fifths of which are singletons, and less than 1.6% rests with the top ten. Sequences were obtained from PBMCs. The receptors shown here come from a girl aged 5 to 17 in good health and CMV-seropositive.

The CDR3 region is CASSPGTGFLTEAFF. The DNA of the CDR3 is TGTGCCAGCAGTCCCGGGACAGGGTTTTTGACTGAAGCTTTCTTT. The chain has TRBV27 and TRBJ1-1, with 9 bases aligning to TRBD1. The trim removed 5 bases at V and 5 bases at J, leaving 9 bases unmatched. CDR3 length equals 15 residues. CDR1 is MNHEY, CDR2 SMNVEV, per germline (reference sequence).

This rearrangement joins TRBV29-1 to TRBJ2-7, with 7 bases identical to TRBD1. With V trimmed by 4 bases and J by 4 bases, 1 base remained unmatched. The CDR3 is 11 amino acids. The V gene's germline CDR1 is SQVTM and CDR2 ANQGSEA. The CDR3 here is CSVVRGYEQYF. For the CDR3, the DNA is TGCAGCGTTGTCAGGGGGTACGAGCAGTACTTC.

The chain recombines TRBV5-4 with TRBJ1-1, with no clear D. V shed 4 bases and J shed 0 bases, with 7 bases lying between them. Germline V gives CDR1 SGHNT, CDR2 YYREEE (reference sequence). The CDR3 totals 13 residues. For the CDR3, the DNA is TGTGCCAGCAGCCTCGAGGTGAACACTGAAGCTTTCTTT. As protein: CASSLEVNTEAFF.

This chain connects TRBV28 to TRBJ1-1; D may be TRBD1 (5 bases). CDR3 length: 12 residues. Germline CDR1 reads MDHEN; CDR2 reads SYDVKM. The ends were cut back, 2 bases at V and 10 bases at J, with 11 bases in the middle. CDR3 protein: CASSLPQGPAFF. In DNA, the CDR3 is TGTGCCAGCAGTTTACCCCAGGGTCCAGCTTTCTTT.

V is TRBV29-1 and J is TRBJ2-1, with 9 bases aligning to TRBD2. After removal of 1 base from V and 2 bases from J, the junction contained 9 bases not matched to a gene. Per germline, CDR1 SQVTM and CDR2 ANQGSEA. The CDR3 is 17 residues long. As DNA, the CDR3 is TGCAGCGTTGAAGGGTATTTAGCGGGAGAAACCTACAATGAGCAGTTCTTC. This gives the protein CSVEGYLAGETYNEQFF.

The chain is built from TRBV13 and TRBJ2-7, with a weak D call TRBD2 (6 bases). There are 13 residues in the CDR3. Germline V lookup: CDR1 PRHDT, CDR2 FYEKMQ (reference sequence). Trimming took off 2 bases at V and 2 bases at J, with 7 bases between the two ends. The CDR3 sequence is CASSLSGAYEQYF. For the CDR3, the DNA is TGTGCCAGCAGCTTATCGGGGGCCTACGAGCAGTACTTC.

The V gene is TRBV6-5, the J gene TRBJ2-7; 8 bases line up with TRBD1. Germline assignment: CDR1 MNHEY and CDR2 SVGAGI. The CDR3 has 13 residues. Trimming removed 2 bases from V and 6 bases from J; junction bases left unmatched: 3. As DNA, the CDR3 is TGTGCCAGCAGTTACGAGACAGGGGTCGAGCAGTACTTC. Amino acids: CASSYETGVEQYF.

V usage is TRBV7-3 and J usage is TRBJ2-7; no reliable D call. The CDR3 has 12 residues. Trimming left V 3 bases short and J 7 bases short, with 10 bases between. Germline V CDR1 and CDR2: SGHTA, FQGTGA. CDR3 coding DNA: TGTGCCAGCAGCTTGCCCCCCGGGGAGCAGTACTTC. Translation gives CASSLPPGEQYF.

The gene calls are TRBV10-2 and TRBJ2-1; 11 positions agree with TRBD2. The V gene's germline CDR1 is WSHSY and CDR2 SAAADI. V was clipped by 8 bases and J by 0 bases; unmatched bases: 12. The CDR3 totals 18 residues. The CDR3 loop is CASLNKGLAVSSYNEQFF. The CDR3 DNA sequence: TGCGCCAGCCTCAATAAGGGACTAGCGGTTAGCTCCTACAATGAGCAGTTCTTC.

The genes are TRBV5-1 and TRBJ1-2; D uncertain. The CDR3 covers 13 residues. CDR1 and CDR2 (germline): SGHRS, YFSETQ. Trimming took 2 bases from V and 8 from J, leaving 13 bases between them. The CDR3 loop reads CASSLVEVGGYTF. The CDR3 coding sequence is TGCGCCAGCAGCTTAGTAGAGGTTGGCGGCTACACCTTC.

This chain links TRBV7-2 with TRBJ1-2, with D perhaps matching TRBD1 (6 bases). Germline CDR1 is SGHTA and CDR2 is FQGNSA. This CDR3 region has 17 residues. V gave up 0 bases and J gave up 4 bases, with 18 bases separating them. CDR3 DNA sequence: TGTGCCAGCAGCTTAGCGATAGCAGGGGAGGGGATCTATGGCTACACCTTC. It specifies CASSLAIAGEGIYGYTF.

The V gene is TRBV7-6, the J gene TRBJ2-7, with TRBD2 identical over 8 bases. This CDR3 spans 14 amino acids. Per germline, CDR1 SGHVS and CDR2 FNYEAQ. J was trimmed by 7 bases and V by 1 base; bases with no gene match: 6. CDR3 in DNA: TGTGCCAGCAGCTTAGGCATAGCGGGGCGGGAGCAGTACTTC. This sequence encodes CASSLGIAGREQYF.

The chain is built from TRBV5-4 and TRBJ1-4; 9 bases agree with TRBD1. Germline trimming cut 2 bases from V and 4 bases from J; bases unmatched to any gene: 3. The CDR3 runs to 15 residues. Germline CDR1 reads SGHNT; CDR2 reads YYREEE (reference sequence). CDR3 DNA sequence: TGTGCCAGCAGCTTTGGGGGACAGGGTAATGAAAAACTGTTTTTT. This encodes CASSFGGQGNEKLFF.

The CDR3 DNA is TGTGCCTGGAGTGTACCCCGTACTAGCGGGAGCACCAAAAACATTCAGTACTTC. This codes for CAWSVPRTSGSTKNIQYF. V gene TRBV30 combines with J gene TRBJ2-4; 11 nucleotides align to TRBD2. The germline CDR1 and CDR2 sequences are GTSNPN and SVGIG (reference sequence). CDR3 length: 18 amino acids. Unmatched junction bases numbered 9, after V lost 0 bases and J lost 2 bases.